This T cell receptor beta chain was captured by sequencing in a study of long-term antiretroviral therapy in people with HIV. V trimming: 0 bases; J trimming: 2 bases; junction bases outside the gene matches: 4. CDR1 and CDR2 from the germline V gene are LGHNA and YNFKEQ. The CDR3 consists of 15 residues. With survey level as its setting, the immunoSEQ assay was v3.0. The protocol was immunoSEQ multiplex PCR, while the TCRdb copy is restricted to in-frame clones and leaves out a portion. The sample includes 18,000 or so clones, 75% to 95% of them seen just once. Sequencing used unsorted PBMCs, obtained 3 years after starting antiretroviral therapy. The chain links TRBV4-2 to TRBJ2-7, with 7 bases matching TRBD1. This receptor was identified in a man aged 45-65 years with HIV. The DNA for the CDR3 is TGTGCCAGCAGCCAAGATGGGGACAGACCCTACGAGCAGTACTTC. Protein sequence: CASSQDGDRPYEQYF.